This paragraph reports one TCR beta chain. Its antigen is as yet unknown. The data originate from a study of CD8 T cells in ankylosing spondylitis. Study findings and constraints: In the blood and synovial fluid of reactive arthritis, some motif variants had been previously reported. There was a TCR beta motif, made of several highly homologous variants, that appeared characteristic of ankylosing spondylitis blood. Enrichment of disease-linked clones was reportedly significant in matched ankylosing spondylitis synovial fluid.

Using quantitative 5'-RACE with molecular barcodes, the authors made TCR beta libraries. TCRdb itself ran the 5' RACE reads through MiXCR, one entry per CDR3 protein. The sample has some 840,000 distinct CDR3 sequences; roughly 12% are singletons. The CDR3 totals 17 residues. After removal of 6 bases from V and 2 bases from J, the junction contained 14 bases not matched to a gene. From germline, CDR1 is LGHNA and CDR2 YSLEER. This TCR was sampled from a male donor with ankylosing spondylitis. This rearrangement joins TRBV4-3 to TRBJ2-3, with 7 bases matching TRBD2. The sample consisted of blood, either unsorted or a sorted T cell fraction (not recorded which). CDR3 protein: CASSPHRLAEFTDTQYF. CDR3 bases: TGCGCCAGCAGTCCCCACCGACTAGCAGAATTCACAGATACGCAGTATTTT.